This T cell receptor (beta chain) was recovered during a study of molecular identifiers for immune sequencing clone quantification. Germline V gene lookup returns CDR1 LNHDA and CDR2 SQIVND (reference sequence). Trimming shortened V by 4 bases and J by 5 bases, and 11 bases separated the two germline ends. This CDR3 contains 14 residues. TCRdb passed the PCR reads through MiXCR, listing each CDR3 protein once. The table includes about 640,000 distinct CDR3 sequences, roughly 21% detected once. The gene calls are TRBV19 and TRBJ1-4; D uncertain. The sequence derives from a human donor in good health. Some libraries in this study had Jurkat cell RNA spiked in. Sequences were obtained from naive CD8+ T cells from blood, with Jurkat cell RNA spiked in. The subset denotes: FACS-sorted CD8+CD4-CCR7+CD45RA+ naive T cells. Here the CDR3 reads CASSNGLGNEKLFF. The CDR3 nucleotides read TGTGCCAGTAGTAACGGACTCGGGAATGAAAAACTGTTTTTT. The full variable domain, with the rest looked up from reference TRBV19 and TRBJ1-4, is DGGITQSPKYLFRKEGQNVTLSCEQNLNHDAMYWYRQDPGQGLRLIYYSQIVNDFQKGDIAEGYSVSREKKESFPLTVTSAQKNPTAFYLCASSNGLGNEKLFFGSGTQLSVL.